The present entry profiles one T cell receptor beta chain with its context. When the RNA was reverse transcribed, random hexamers were used with an input of roughly 0.45 to 1 ug. Multiplex immunoSEQ PCR targeted 54 Vbeta and 13 Jbeta TCR beta segments. One entry per CDR3 protein, called by TCRdb with MiXCR from the immunoSEQ multiplex PCR reads. The profile shows 70,000 to 100,000 distinct CDR3 sequences, 90% to 95% of them singletons. The sample belongs to a study of CD8 T cells in Susac syndrome. Sequencing targeted TCR beta in T cells from blood (CD8+ and CD4+). Healthy donors constituted the control group, matched for age and sex. Negative isolation yielded CD4+ and CD8+ T cells, and FACS enriched TEMRA cells. V was clipped by 2 bases and J by 5 bases, with 11 bases between them. CDR1 is SGHRS and CDR2 is YFSETQ in the germline V gene. The CDR3 runs 13 residues.

The sequence derives from a human donor in good health. Sequencing input: CD8+ T cells from PBMCs. The chain uses TRBV5-1 and TRBJ2-7; the D is unclear. The CDR3: CASSFWVGNEQYF. DNA of the CDR3: TGCGCCAGCAGCTTTTGGGTGGGGAACGAGCAGTACTTC.